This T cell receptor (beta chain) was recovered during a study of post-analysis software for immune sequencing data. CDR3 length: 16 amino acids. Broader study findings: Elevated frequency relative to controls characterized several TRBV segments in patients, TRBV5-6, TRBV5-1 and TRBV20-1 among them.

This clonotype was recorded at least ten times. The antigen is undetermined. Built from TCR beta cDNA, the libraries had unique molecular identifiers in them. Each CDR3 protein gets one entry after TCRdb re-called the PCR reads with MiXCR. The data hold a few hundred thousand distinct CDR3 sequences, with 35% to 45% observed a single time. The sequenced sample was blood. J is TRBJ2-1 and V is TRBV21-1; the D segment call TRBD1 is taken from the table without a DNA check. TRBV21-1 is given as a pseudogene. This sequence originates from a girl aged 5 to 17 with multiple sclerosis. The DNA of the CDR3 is TGTGCCAGCAGCAAATGGAGGGACAGGAGATCAAATGAGCAGTTCTTC. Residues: CASSKWRDRRSNEQFF.